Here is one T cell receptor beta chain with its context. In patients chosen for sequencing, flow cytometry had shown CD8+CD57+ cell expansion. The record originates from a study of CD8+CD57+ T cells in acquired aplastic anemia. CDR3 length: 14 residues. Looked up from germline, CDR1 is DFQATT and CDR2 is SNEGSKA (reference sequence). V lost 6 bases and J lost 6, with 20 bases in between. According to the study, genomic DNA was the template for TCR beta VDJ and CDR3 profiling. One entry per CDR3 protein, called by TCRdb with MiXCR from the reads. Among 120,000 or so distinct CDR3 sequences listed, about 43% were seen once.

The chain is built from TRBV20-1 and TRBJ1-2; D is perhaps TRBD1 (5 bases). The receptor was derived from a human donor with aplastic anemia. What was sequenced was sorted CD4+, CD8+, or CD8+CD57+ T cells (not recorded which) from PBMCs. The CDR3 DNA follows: TGCAGTGCCGAACCGAAAAGAACAGGCCATGGCTACACCTTC. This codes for CSAEPKRTGHGYTF.